This T cell receptor (beta chain) was identified in a study of T cells in Graves' hyperthyroidism and ophthalmopathy. This clonotype was counted many times. Its antigen is not known. This CDR3 spans 14 amino acids. V lost 2 bases and J lost 6, with 15 bases in between. CDR1 and CDR2 (germline): SGHRS, YFSETQ. The study, taken as a whole, reports: Most thyroid-expanded clonotypes above 0.001 were also found in blood.

What was amplified from RNA transcripts were TCR beta CDR3 regions. The study used the HTBI primer set for a first-round RT-PCR of the TCR CDR3. TCRdb analysed the multiplex PCR reads with MiXCR anew, one entry per CDR3 protein. The table includes under 400,000 distinct CDR3 sequences, roughly 15% detected once. The rearrangement joins TRBV5-1 to TRBJ2-7; D is perhaps TRBD2 (6 bases). The specimen sequenced was blood. This clonotype was sampled from a woman aged 55-69 years with Graves' ophthalmopathy. CDR3 in DNA: TGCGCCAGCAGCTTCGGGTCCGGGGGATCCGAGCAGTACTTC. Protein: CASSFGSGGSEQYF.